The rows below give T cell receptor beta chains drawn from one sample of a study of beta chain features in type 1 diabetes. Method: immunoSEQ multiplex PCR; TCRdb's copy keeps in-frame clones and lacks some. The table has under 200,000 clones, about 9.4% seen once. Material: central memory CD4+ T cells from blood. These receptors came from a man aged 30 to 45 with type 1 diabetes. CDR3s include the opening cysteine and the closing phenylalanine or tryptophan. Each record gives: clone size, J gene, D gene, CDR3 length, V gene, CDR3 DNA, CDR3 protein. The D gene is left open where the match is weak. Expanded clones are given a class, and other clones once, few, many or no size at all.

>.|TRBJ2-5|TRBD1|14|TRBV7-2
TGTGCCAGCAGCGAGGGACAGAACAGGGGGCCCCAGTACTTC
CASSEGQNRGPQYF
>few|TRBJ2-1|.|17|TRBV9
TGTGCCAGCAGCGTAAAGCCGCGCGGGACCCTCTACAATGAGCAGTTCTTC
CASSVKPRGTLYNEQFF
>few|TRBJ2-7|.|14|TRBV18
TGTGCCAGCTCACTAACCGGGAAATCCTACGAGCAGTACTTC
CASSLTGKSYEQYF
>.|TRBJ2-3|TRBD1|14|TRBV7-9
TGTGCCAGCAGCTTATCAGGGGGCAGAGATACGCAGTATTTT
CASSLSGGRDTQYF
>.|TRBJ2-7|TRBD1|14|TRBV7-2
TGTGCCAGCAGCCAAACAGGGGGAGTATACGAGCAGTACTTC
CASSQTGGVYEQYF
>.|TRBJ2-5|.|13|TRBV7-2
TGTGCCAGCAGCTTAGCAGGGGCTGAGACCCAGTACTTC
CASSLAGAETQYF
>.|TRBJ2-2|TRBD2|14|TRBV27
TGTGCCAGCAGTTTACTAGCGGGGGCCGGGGAGCTGTTTTTT
CASSLLAGAGELFF
>.|TRBJ1-5|.|13|TRBV15
TGTGCCACCAGCAGAGCCTTGAATCAGCCCCAGCATTTT
CATSRALNQPQHF
>few|TRBJ2-3|TRBD2|13|TRBV5-1
TGCGCCAGCGGGAGGGCCCTCACAGATACGCAGTATTTT
CASGRALTDTQYF
>few|TRBJ2-3|.|13|TRBV18
TGTGCCAGCTCACCTCGGACGGGAAATACGCAGTATTTT
CASSPRTGNTQYF
>few|TRBJ1-2|.|11|TRBV28
TGTGCCAGCAGTTTAAAAGCTGGCTACACCTTC
CASSLKAGYTF
>.|TRBJ1-1|TRBD1|12|TRBV28
TGTGCCAGCAGGGGGCAGGGGGCTGAAGCTTTCTTT
CASRGQGAEAFF
>.|TRBJ2-1|TRBD1|14|TRBV30
TGTGCCTGGGAAGGACAGGGGAACTACAATGAGCAGTTCTTC
CAWEGQGNYNEQFF
>few|TRBJ2-2|.|14|TRBV29-1
TGCAGCGTTGAAAGGGGCGCTAACACCGGGGAGCTGTTTTTT
CSVERGANTGELFF
>.|TRBJ2-4|TRBD1|12|TRBV30
TGTGCCTTCGACAGGGGACAAAACATTCAGTACTTC
CAFDRGQNIQYF
>.|TRBJ2-1|.|12|TRBV28
TGTGCCAGCAGTGAACAGGGTTCCCGGCAGTTCTTC
CASSEQGSRQFF
>.|TRBJ1-1|.|14|TRBV30
TGTGCCTGGGCCTTGAGCGACAGGAACACTGAAGCTTTCTTT
CAWALSDRNTEAFF
>.|TRBJ1-2|TRBD1|12|TRBV28
TGTGCCAGCAGAGAGGACAGGGCTGGCTACACCTTC
CASREDRAGYTF
>.|TRBJ1-1|.|12|TRBV29-1
TGCAGCGTTGTTCGCCAGGCGACTGAAGCTTTCTTT
CSVVRQATEAFF
>few|TRBJ1-1|.|14|TRBV25-1
TGTGCCAGCAGTGAATTGGGGGGATACACTGAAGCTTTCTTT
CASSELGGYTEAFF
>.|TRBJ2-7|TRBD2|16|TRBV7-9
TGTGCCAGCAGCCTCAGGGGACTAGCGGGGCCCTACGAGCAGTACTTC
CASSLRGLAGPYEQYF
>few|TRBJ2-3|.|14|TRBV11-2
TGTGCCAGCAGCCTGGGACTGTACACAGATACGCAGTATTTT
CASSLGLYTDTQYF
>.|TRBJ2-7|TRBD2|15|TRBV4-2
TGTGCCAGCAGCCAAGATTACGGGAGGGCCTCCGAGCAGTACTTC
CASSQDYGRASEQYF
>.|TRBJ2-1|TRBD1|13|TRBV11-1
TGTGCCAGCAGCCGCGACAGGGGTAATGAGCAGTTCTTC
CASSRDRGNEQFF
>few|TRBJ1-1|TRBD1|16|TRBV5-1
TGCGCCAGCAGCTCGGACTCCGGGACAGGGGTAACTGAAGCTTTCTTT
CASSSDSGTGVTEAFF
>few|TRBJ2-3|.|15|TRBV11-3
TGTGCCAGCAGCTTAGATGGCGGAGGCCTAAATACGCAGTATTTT
CASSLDGGGLNTQYF
>.|TRBJ2-1|TRBD2|15|TRBV11-1
TGTGCCAGCAGCCACCCTCGACTAGCGGGCAATGAGCAGTTCTTC
CASSHPRLAGNEQFF
>few|TRBJ2-3|.|13|TRBV28
TGTGCCAGCAGGTTGCGGGGCACAGATACGCAGTATTTT
CASRLRGTDTQYF
>.|TRBJ1-1|TRBD1|16|TRBV7-8
TGTGCCAGCAAACTCCAAGGGGGCCTGGGGAACACTGAAGCTTTCTTT
CASKLQGGLGNTEAFF
>.|TRBJ1-1|.|14|TRBV19
TGTGCCAGTAGTATCCCCGGGAGGCAAACTGAAGCTTTCTTT
CASSIPGRQTEAFF
>.|TRBJ2-5|.|13|TRBV6-1
TGTGCCAGCAGGAGAGGGCAGCAAGAGACCCAGTACTTC
CASRRGQQETQYF
>few|TRBJ2-1|TRBD2|16|TRBV9
TGTGCCAGCAGCCCCGAGGGACTACCAACGAGCAATGAGCAGTTCTTC
CASSPEGLPTSNEQFF
>few|TRBJ2-3|.|16|TRBV2
TGTGCCAGCAGTGGGATGGAGCGCTTCCACAGGGATACGCAGTATTTT
CASSGMERFHRDTQYF
>few|TRBJ2-7|TRBD2|13|TRBV29-1
TGCAGCGTTAAACCCAGCGGGGCCTACGAGCAGTACTTC
CSVKPSGAYEQYF
>.|TRBJ1-5|.|14|TRBV16
TGTGCCAGCAGCCAAGGACAGACCAATCAGCCCCAGCATTTT
CASSQGQTNQPQHF